This TCR beta chain was captured by sequencing in a study of shared clonotypes between healthy human individuals. Findings and limits, study-wide: Memory subsets generally showed lower estimated richness than naive subsets. All-four-donor shared clonotypes had higher generation probabilities than non-shared clonotypes did. The study's rarefaction showed incomplete sorted-subset sequencing despite large depth.

As handled by the study authors: Because ImmunoSEQ provided only junction sequences with no quality scores, the filtering differed. Using immunoSEQ multiplex PCR, the repertoire was profiled, and TCRdb retains in-frame clones only, with some absent. The V and J calls and clone size are taken from that table; D and trimming were inferred from the DNA. Of approximately 1.1 million clones in the sample, around 78% were seen once. This clone showed up just a few times. As yet, its antigen is unknown. The germline V gene has CDR1 SGHTA and CDR2 FQGTGA. V lost 3 bases, J lost 3 bases, and 1 base stayed unmatched. CDR3 length: 13 residues.

This sequence originates from a man younger than 35 in good health. Some clones in this sample may be carry-over from other donors' samples. The chain combines TRBV7-3 with TRBJ1-1; 7 bases line up with TRBD1. Sequences were obtained from memory CD4+ T cells from PBMCs. Subset of the sample: CD45RA-negative fraction. The CDR3 DNA sequence: TGTGCCAGCAGCTTCGGACAGGACACTGAAGCTTTCTTT. It codes for CASSFGQDTEAFF.